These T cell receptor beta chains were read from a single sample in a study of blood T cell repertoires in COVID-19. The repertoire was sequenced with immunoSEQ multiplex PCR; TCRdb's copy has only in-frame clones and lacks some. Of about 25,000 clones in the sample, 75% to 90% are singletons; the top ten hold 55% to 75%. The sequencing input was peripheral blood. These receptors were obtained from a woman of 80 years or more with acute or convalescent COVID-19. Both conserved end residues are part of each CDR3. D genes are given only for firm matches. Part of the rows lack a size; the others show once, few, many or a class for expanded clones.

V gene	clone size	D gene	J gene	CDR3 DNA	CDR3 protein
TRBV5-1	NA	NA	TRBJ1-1	TGCGCCAGCAGCTTGGTGTCTGGGCGGGAGACTGAAGCTTTCTTT	CASSLVSGRETEAFF
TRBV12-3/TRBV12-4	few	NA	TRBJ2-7	TGTGCCAGCAGTTTTCAGTCCTCCTACGAGCAGTACTTC	CASSFQSSYEQYF
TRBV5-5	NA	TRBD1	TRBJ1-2	TGTGCCAGCAGTTCCGGGACAGGGGCGAACTATGGCTACACCTTC	CASSSGTGANYGYTF
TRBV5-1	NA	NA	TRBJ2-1	TGCGCCAGCAAAGGCAGGGGAAATGAGCAGTTCTTC	CASKGRGNEQFF
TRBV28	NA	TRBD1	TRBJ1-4	TGTGCCAGCAGCATACAGGGGTTAGATGAAAAACTGTTTTTT	CASSIQGLDEKLFF
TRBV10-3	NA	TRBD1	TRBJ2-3	TGTGCCATCAGCCCCGGACAGGGCTTCACAGATACGCAGTATTTT	CAISPGQGFTDTQYF
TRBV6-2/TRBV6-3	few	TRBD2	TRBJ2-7	TGTGCCAGCAGTTACTCGATAAGCGGGAGTTACGAGCAGTACTTC	CASSYSISGSYEQYF
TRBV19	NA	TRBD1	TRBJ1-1	TGTGCCAGTAGTAGACAGGGGATAGGGACTGAAGCTTTCTTT	CASSRQGIGTEAFF
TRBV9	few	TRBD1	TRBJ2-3	TGTGCCAGCAGCGTAGAAGACGGGACAGGAAACACAGATACGCAGTATTTT	CASSVEDGTGNTDTQYF
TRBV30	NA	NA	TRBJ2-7	TGTGCCTGGAGTGTATCCGGGGGCGAGCAGTACTTC	CAWSVSGGEQYF
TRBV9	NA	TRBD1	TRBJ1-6	TGTGCCAGCAGCACCCGGACAGGGGACTATAATTCACCCCTCCACTTT	CASSTRTGDYNSPLHF
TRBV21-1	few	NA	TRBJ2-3	TGTGCCAGCCGTAGCGGGCCGAGCACAGATACGCAGTATTTT	CASRSGPSTDTQYF
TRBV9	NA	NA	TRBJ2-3	TGTGCCAGCAGCGTCCTCGGGGGATGGGGAACTAGCACAGATACGCAGTATTTT	CASSVLGGWGTSTDTQYF
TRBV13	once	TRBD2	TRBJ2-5	TGTGCCAGCAGCCGCGGACTAGCGGGAGACGGGGAGACCCAGTACTTC	CASSRGLAGDGETQYF
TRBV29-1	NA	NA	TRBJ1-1	TGCAGCGTTAGCGAGGGAAACACTGAAGCTTTCTTT	CSVSEGNTEAFF
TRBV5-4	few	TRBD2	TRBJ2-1	TGTGCCAGCAGCTTGGGACTAGCGGGAGAGGATGAGCAGTTCTTC	CASSLGLAGEDEQFF
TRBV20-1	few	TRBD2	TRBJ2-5	TGCAGTGCTAGTCCTCCCTTAGCGGGAGCGGGGGAGACCCAGTACTTC	CSASPPLAGAGETQYF
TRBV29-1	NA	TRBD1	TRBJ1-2	TGCAGCGTGGAGAAGGGACAGGGGGTGGACTATGGCTACACCTTC	CSVEKGQGVDYGYTF
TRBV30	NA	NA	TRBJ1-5	TGTGCCTGGAGGGCAACAGGGAGTGGTCAGCCCCAGCATTTT	CAWRATGSGQPQHF
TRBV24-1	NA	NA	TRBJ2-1	TGTGCGAGCGGCAGTCTCTACAATGAGCAGTTCTTC	CASGSLYNEQFF
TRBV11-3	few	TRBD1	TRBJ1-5	TGTGCCAGCAGCTTAGGACAGGGGACGGGCCAGCCCCAGCATTTT	CASSLGQGTGQPQHF
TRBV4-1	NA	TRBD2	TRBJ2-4	TGCGCCAGCAGCCAAGGGGGGCCTAGCGGGGTCCCCAAAAACATTCAGTACTTC	CASSQGGPSGVPKNIQYF
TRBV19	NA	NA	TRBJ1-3	TGTGCCAGTAGTCGCCAGGGCCTCCAGGGTTCCCCCTCTGGAAACACCATATATTTT	CASSRQGLQGSPSGNTIYF
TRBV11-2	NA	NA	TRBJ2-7	TGTGCCAGCAGCTTAGATCCGGGTAGCTCCTACGAGCAGTACTTC	CASSLDPGSSYEQYF
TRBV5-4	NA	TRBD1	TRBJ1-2	TGTGCCAGCACCATTAGGGACAGACGCTATGGCTACACCTTC	CASTIRDRRYGYTF
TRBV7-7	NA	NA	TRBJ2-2	TGTGCTAGCAGCTTAGACATAAACACCGGGGAGCTGTTTTTT	CASSLDINTGELFF
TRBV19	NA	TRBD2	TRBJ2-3	TGTGCCAGTAGTAACCTCCCATTATACCAGCGGGGGAGCACAGATACGCAGTATTTT	CASSNLPLYQRGSTDTQYF
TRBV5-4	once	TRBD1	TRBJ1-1	TGTGCCAGCAGCCCCAGACAGGGGGGGAAGTACACTGAAGCTTTCTTT	CASSPRQGGKYTEAFF
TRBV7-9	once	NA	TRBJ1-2	TGTGCCAGCAGCTTAGTGGGGTCGCGGGTGAGCGGCTACACCTTC	CASSLVGSRVSGYTF
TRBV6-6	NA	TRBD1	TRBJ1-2	TGTGCCAGCAGTTACGGCGACAGGGAATCCTATGGCTACACCTTC	CASSYGDRESYGYTF
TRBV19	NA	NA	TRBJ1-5	TGTGCCAGTAGTATCCTCCCCGATCAGCCCCAGCATTTT	CASSILPDQPQHF
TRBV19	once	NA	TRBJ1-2	TGTGCCAGTAGGCCCCCGGGGTTTAACTATGGCTACACCTTC	CASRPPGFNYGYTF
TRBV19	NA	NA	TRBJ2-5	TGTGCCAGTAGTGTCGACTGGGAGACCCAGTACTTC	CASSVDWETQYF
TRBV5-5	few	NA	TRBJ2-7	TGTGCCAGCAGCTTGTTAGACCCGACAACCTACGAGCAGTACTTC	CASSLLDPTTYEQYF
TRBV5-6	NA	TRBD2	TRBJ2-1	TGTGCCACCCAGCGGGGGGGGCTTTACAATGAGCAGTTCTTC	CATQRGGLYNEQFF
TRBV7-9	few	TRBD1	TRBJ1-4	TGTGCCAGCCGAGGACAGGGGGCGGAAAAACTGTTTTTT	CASRGQGAEKLFF
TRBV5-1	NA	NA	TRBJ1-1	TGCGCCAGCAGCTTGACAGGGAACACTGAAGCTTTCTTT	CASSLTGNTEAFF
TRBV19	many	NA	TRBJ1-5	TGTGCCAGTAGTATCAGGTCAGGTGGTTTTAGCAATCAGCCCCAGCATTTT	CASSIRSGGFSNQPQHF
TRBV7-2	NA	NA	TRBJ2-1	TGTGCCAGCAGCTTGACAGGAGCTCGCTCCTACAATGAGCAGTTCTTC	CASSLTGARSYNEQFF
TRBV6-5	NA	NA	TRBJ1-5	TGTGCCAGCAGCCCGCGGGGAAGCAATCAGCCCCAGCATTTT	CASSPRGSNQPQHF
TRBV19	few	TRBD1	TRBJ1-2	TGTGCCAGTAGTACCGACAGGGCAGCTGGCTACACCTTC	CASSTDRAAGYTF
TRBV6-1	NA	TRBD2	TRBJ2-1	TGTGCCAGCAGTGAACGGACTAGCGGATACAATGAGCAGTTCTTC	CASSERTSGYNEQFF
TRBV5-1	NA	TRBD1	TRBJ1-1	TGCGCCAGCAGCTTCCCCACAGGGGGCATGTCTGAAGCTTTCTTT	CASSFPTGGMSEAFF
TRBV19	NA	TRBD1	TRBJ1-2	TGTGCCAGTAGTACCAAGGGGGCGCGAGTCGGCGGCTACACCTTC	CASSTKGARVGGYTF
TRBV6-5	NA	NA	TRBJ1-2	TGTGCCAGCAGGGACACAAACTATGGCTACACCTTC	CASRDTNYGYTF
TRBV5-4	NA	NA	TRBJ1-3	TGTGCCAGCAGTTCTCTCCGGGGGGGAAACACCATATATTTT	CASSSLRGGNTIYF
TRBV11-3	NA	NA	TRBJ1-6	TGTGCCAGCAGTCTCTTCGGGGGAGGTAATTCACCCCTCCACTTT	CASSLFGGGNSPLHF
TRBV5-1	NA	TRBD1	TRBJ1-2	TGCGCCAGCAGCGTGGACAGGGCGGGGGCGTATGGCTACACCTTC	CASSVDRAGAYGYTF
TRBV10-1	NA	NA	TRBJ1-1	TGCGCCAGCAGTGAGTCGACAGCCGTAGAGGCTTTCTTT	CASSESTAVEAFF